The 14 T cell receptor beta chains below were found in one sample sequenced in a study of radiation and T cells in renal cell carcinoma. Profiling relied on immunoSEQ multiplex PCR, and the TCRdb table lists in-frame clones only, not all of them. The sample lists some 80,000 clones, 65% to 90% occurring once. Time point: blood 2 weeks post-SBRT. Treatment meaning: 15 Gy SBRT to primary tumor, nephrectomy 4 weeks later. The source material was blood, sampled from a patient whose treatment included radiotherapy and nephrectomy. These receptor sequences come from a woman aged 45-60 years with renal cell carcinoma.

The chain combines TRBV25-1 with TRBJ2-3; 8 bases are shared with TRBD2. Trimming removed 5 bases from V and 8 bases from J; junction bases left unmatched: 6. The CDR3 has 13 amino acids. Per the germline V gene, CDR1 is MGHDK and CDR2 is SYGVNS. CDR3 sequence (DNA): TGTGCCAGCAGTCCAGCGGGGGCAGCTACGCAGTATTTT. This codes for CASSPAGAATQYF.

This chain joins TRBV30 and TRBJ2-3; D could derive from TRBD1 or TRBD2 (7 bases each). The CDR3 has 17 residues. The V and J ends lost 0 bases and 4 bases respectively, with 20 bases between them. Germline loops: CDR1 GTSNPN, CDR2 SVGIG (reference sequence). The CDR3 here is CAWSVGTGAGGADTQYF. In DNA, the CDR3 is TGTGCCTGGAGTGTAGGAACTGGCGCAGGGGGGGCAGATACGCAGTATTTT.

This chain links TRBV27 with TRBJ2-3, with a weak D call TRBD2 (7 bases). The CDR3 loop spans 14 amino acids. Trimming stripped 5 bases from V and 6 bases from J, with 15 bases between. In germline, CDR1 is MNHEY, CDR2 SMNVEV (reference sequence). CDR3 sequence (DNA): TGTGCCAGCAGTCCCGGGGGGCCGCGGGATACGCAGTATTTT. Amino acids: CASSPGGPRDTQYF.

The V and J genes are TRBV9 and TRBJ2-6; D uncertain. This CDR3 is built from 17 residues. Deletions cut 4 bases from V and 6 bases from J, with 20 bases between. CDR1 and CDR2 from the germline V gene are SGDLS and YYNGEE. The CDR3 sequence is CASSPEATGLEANVLTF. CDR3 coding DNA: TGTGCCAGCAGCCCAGAGGCGACGGGTCTGGAGGCCAACGTCCTGACTTTC.

V usage is TRBV19 and J usage is TRBJ2-2, with unresolved D. Germline values: CDR1 LNHDA, CDR2 SQIVND (reference sequence). V shed 3 bases and J shed 6 bases, with 11 bases lying between them. The CDR3 runs to 14 residues. CDR3: CASSIPISAGELFF. The CDR3 bases are TGTGCCAGTAGTATCCCGATATCGGCCGGGGAGCTGTTTTTT. Variable domain in full (rest from reference TRBV19 and TRBJ2-2): DGGITQSPKYLFRKEGQNVTLSCEQNLNHDAMYWYRQDPGQGLRLIYYSQIVNDFQKGDIAEGYSVSREKKESFPLTVTSAQKNPTAFYLCASSIPISAGELFFGEGSRLTVL.

This chain uses TRBV9 with TRBJ1-2, with a tentative D call TRBD1 (6 bases). Germline CDR1 and CDR2: SGDLS and YYNGEE. The CDR3 loop spans 12 amino acids. V was shortened by 3 bases and J by 8 bases, with 11 bases between the two germline ends. The DNA of the CDR3 is TGTGCCAGCAGCGCGGGGGCGGGAGGCTACACCTTC. It specifies CASSAGAGGYTF.

The chain combines TRBV9 with TRBJ2-2; D may be TRBD2 (6 bases). V was clipped by 0 bases and J by 1 base, with 7 bases between them. The CDR3 sequence is 15 residues long. Germline-derived CDR1 and CDR2 are SGDLS and YYNGEE. CDR3 sequence (DNA): TGTGCCAGCAGCGTAGACGGGGGGAACACCGGGGAGCTGTTTTTT. Amino acids: CASSVDGGNTGELFF.

V gene TRBV6-6 combines with J gene TRBJ2-7, with 11 nucleotides matching TRBD2. Germline CDR1 is MNHNY and CDR2 is SVGAGI (reference sequence). With V trimmed by 4 bases and J by 0 bases, 2 bases remained unmatched. There are 15 residues in the CDR3. CDR3 loop: CASSLAGGNSYEQYF. DNA of the CDR3: TGTGCCAGCAGTTTAGCGGGAGGGAACTCCTACGAGCAGTACTTC.

The V gene is TRBV5-6, the J gene TRBJ1-5; 9 positions match TRBD1. Losses at the gene ends were 1 base for V and 7 bases for J; bases not matched to a gene: 6. The CDR3 is made up of 15 amino acids. The germline gives CDR1 SGHDT, CDR2 YYEEEE. CDR3 nucleotides: TGTGCCAGCAGCTTGTATGCACAGGGGGCCCAGCCCCAGCATTTT. It encodes CASSLYAQGAQPQHF.

There are a few counts of this clone. V gene TRBV12-5 combines with J gene TRBJ1-1, with unresolved D. Trimming stripped 1 base from V and 1 base from J, with 4 bases between. The CDR3 sequence is 13 residues long. Germline CDR1 is LGHNT and CDR2 is FRNRAP. The CDR3 sequence: CASGLDENTEAFF. The CDR3 nucleotides are TGTGCTAGTGGTTTGGACGAGAACACTGAAGCTTTCTTT.

This chain uses TRBV5-1 with TRBJ2-3; TRBD1 aligns across 10 bases. The CDR3 consists of 15 residues. Trimming took 4 bases from V and 2 from J; bases not matched to a gene: 4. CDR1 and CDR2 (germline): SGHRS, YFSETQ. The CDR3 loop is CASSPGQGYTDTQYF. The CDR3 DNA sequence: TGCGCCAGCAGCCCGGGACAGGGGTACACAGATACGCAGTATTTT.

This CDR3 is CAISEPGINEKLFF. The CDR3, as DNA: TGTGCCATCAGTGAGCCGGGGATTAATGAAAAACTGTTTTTT. The chain joins TRBV10-3 to TRBJ1-4; D is unclear. Germline V gene sequence: CDR1 ENHRY, CDR2 SYGVKD. CDR3 length: 14 residues. The V and J ends lost 2 bases and 4 bases respectively, with 8 bases between them.

The chain links TRBV7-2 to TRBJ2-7, with 7 bases fitting TRBD2. Trimming at V came to 5 bases and at J to 2 bases, leaving 12 bases not matched to a gene. Per germline, CDR1 SGHTA and CDR2 FQGNSA. The CDR3 totals 16 residues. The CDR3 region is CASSPQGTGGAYEQYF. DNA for the CDR3: TGTGCCAGCAGCCCACAAGGGACGGGAGGAGCCTACGAGCAGTACTTC.

The gene calls are TRBV4-2 and TRBJ1-5, with TRBD1 matching 12 bases. V was clipped by 0 bases and J by 7 bases; unmatched bases: 13. The CDR3 extends over 19 amino acids. CDR1 is LGHNA, CDR2 YNFKEQ, per germline. CDR3: CASSQDPTGTGGYLQPQHF. The CDR3 region has the DNA TGTGCCAGCAGCCAAGACCCCACCGGGACAGGGGGCTATTTACAGCCCCAGCATTTT.